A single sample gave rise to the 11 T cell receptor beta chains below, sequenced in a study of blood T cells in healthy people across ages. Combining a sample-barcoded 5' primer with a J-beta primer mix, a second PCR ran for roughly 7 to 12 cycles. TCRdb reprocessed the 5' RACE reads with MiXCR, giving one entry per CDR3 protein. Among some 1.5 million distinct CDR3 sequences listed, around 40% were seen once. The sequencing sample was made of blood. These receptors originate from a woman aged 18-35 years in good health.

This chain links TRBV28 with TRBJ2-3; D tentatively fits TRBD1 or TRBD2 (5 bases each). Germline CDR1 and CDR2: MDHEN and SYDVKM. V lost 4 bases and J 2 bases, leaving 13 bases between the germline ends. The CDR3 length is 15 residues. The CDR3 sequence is CASSSSGTPTDTQYF. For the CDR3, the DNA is TGTGCCAGCAGTTCCTCCGGGACGCCCACAGATACGCAGTATTTT.

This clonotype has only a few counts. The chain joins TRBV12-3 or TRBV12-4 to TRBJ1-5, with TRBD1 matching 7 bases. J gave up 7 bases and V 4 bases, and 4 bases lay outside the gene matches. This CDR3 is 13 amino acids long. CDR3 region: CASSSQGRQPQHF. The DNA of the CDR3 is TGTGCCAGCAGTTCACAGGGGAGACAGCCCCAGCATTTT.

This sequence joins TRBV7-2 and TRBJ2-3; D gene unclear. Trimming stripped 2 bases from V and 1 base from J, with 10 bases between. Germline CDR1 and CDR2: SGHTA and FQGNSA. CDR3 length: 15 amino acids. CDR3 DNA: TGTGCCAGCAGCTTAACTAATTTGGGCACAGATACGCAGTATTTT. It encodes CASSLTNLGTDTQYF.

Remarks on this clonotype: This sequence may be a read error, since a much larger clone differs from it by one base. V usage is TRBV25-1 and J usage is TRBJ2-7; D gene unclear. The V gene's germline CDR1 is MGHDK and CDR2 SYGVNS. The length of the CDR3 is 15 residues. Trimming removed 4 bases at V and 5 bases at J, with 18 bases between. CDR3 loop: CASSVTVITLNEQYF. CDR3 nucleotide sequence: TGTGCCAGCAGTGTAACAGTGATTACCCTGAACGAGCAGTACTTC.

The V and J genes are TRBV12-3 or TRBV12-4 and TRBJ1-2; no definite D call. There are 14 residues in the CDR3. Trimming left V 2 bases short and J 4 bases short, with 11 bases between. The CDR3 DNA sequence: TGTGCCAGCAGTTTATCGGAGGTTAGCTATGGCTACACCTTC. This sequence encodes CASSLSEVSYGYTF.

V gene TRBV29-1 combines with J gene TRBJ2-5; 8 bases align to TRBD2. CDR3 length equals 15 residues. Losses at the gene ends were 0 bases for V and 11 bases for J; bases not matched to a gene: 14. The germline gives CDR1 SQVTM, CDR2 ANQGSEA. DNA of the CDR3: TGCAGCGTTGAAGATCGGGGGGGTACGTACAATGAGCAGTACTTC. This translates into CSVEDRGGTYNEQYF.

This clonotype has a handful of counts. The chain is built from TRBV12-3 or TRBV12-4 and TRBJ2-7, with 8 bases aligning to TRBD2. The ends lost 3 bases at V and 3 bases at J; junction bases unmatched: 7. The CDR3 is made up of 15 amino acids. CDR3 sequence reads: CASSFPRSGSYEQYF. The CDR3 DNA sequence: TGTGCCAGCAGTTTCCCCCGAAGCGGGAGCTACGAGCAGTACTTC.

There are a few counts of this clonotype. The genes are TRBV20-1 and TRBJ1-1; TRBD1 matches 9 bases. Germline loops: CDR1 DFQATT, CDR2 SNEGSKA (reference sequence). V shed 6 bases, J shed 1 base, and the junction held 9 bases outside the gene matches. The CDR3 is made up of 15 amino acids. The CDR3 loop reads CSAIAWDRENTEAFF. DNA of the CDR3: TGCAGTGCCATAGCTTGGGACAGGGAGAACACTGAAGCTTTCTTT.

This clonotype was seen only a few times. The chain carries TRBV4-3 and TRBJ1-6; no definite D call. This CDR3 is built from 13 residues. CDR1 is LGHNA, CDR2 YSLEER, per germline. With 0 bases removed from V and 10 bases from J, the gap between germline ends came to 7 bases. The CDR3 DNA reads TGCGCCAGCAGCCAAGAGAGTAAATCACCCCTCCACTTT. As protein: CASSQESKSPLHF.

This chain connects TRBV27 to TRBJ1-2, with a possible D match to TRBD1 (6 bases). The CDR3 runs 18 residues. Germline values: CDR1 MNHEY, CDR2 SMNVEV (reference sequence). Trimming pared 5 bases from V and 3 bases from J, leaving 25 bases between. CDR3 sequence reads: CASSTSEQGFGGDYGYTF. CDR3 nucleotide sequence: TGTGCCAGCAGTACTTCCGAACAGGGATTTGGCGGGGACTATGGCTACACCTTC.

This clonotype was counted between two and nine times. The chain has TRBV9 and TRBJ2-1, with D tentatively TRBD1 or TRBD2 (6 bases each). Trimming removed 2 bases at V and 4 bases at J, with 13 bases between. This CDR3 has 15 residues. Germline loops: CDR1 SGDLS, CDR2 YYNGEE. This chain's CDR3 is CASSVGGGKYNEQFF. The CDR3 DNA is TGTGCCAGCAGCGTCGGGGGCGGGAAGTACAATGAGCAGTTCTTC.